A selection of T cell receptor beta chains follows, all from one sample in a study of cytomegalovirus exposure and HLA in healthy donors. Method: immunoSEQ multiplex PCR; TCRdb's copy keeps in-frame clones and lacks some. The profile shows under 250,000 clones, 65% to 85% of them singletons. Source material: PBMCs. The receptors here all came from a boy younger than 10 in good health and CMV-seronegative. Each CDR3 is given with its conserved first and last residue. The order of the fields is J gene, V gene, CDR3 protein.

J: NA
V: TRBV5-6
CDR3: CASRLGGFSYEQYF

J: TRBJ2-7
V: TRBV9
CDR3: CASSPNLGTAAYEQYF

J: TRBJ2-6
V: TRBV5-1
CDR3: CASSLDGAAGANVLTF

J: TRBJ2-3
V: TRBV9
CDR3: CASSPRVAGGIDTQYF

J: TRBJ1-2
V: TRBV27
CDR3: CASSGGLGGPYGYTF

J: TRBJ1-1
V: TRBV6-5
CDR3: CASSLQGAGANTEAFF

J: TRBJ2-3
V: TRBV5-4
CDR3: CASSFRQGGTDTQYF

J: TRBJ2-2
V: TRBV5-4
CDR3: CASSLGQTGELFF

J: TRBJ2-3
V: TRBV9
CDR3: CASSVAGGSTDTQYF

J: TRBJ1-5
V: TRBV6-5
CDR3: CASRPKPGNNQPQHF

J: TRBJ1-3
V: TRBV5-4
CDR3: CASRPGAGNTIYF

J: TRBJ1-2
V: TRBV6-5
CDR3: CASSPVGGNYGYTF

J: TRBJ2-7
V: TRBV7-6
CDR3: CASSLAPGTGYEQYF

J: TRBJ2-7
V: TRBV7-9
CDR3: CASSVQGSYEQYF

J: TRBJ1-3
V: TRBV4-2
CDR3: CASSLKTGVGNTIYF

J: TRBJ2-1
V: TRBV5-4
CDR3: CASSLDAGEQFF

J: TRBJ1-5
V: TRBV19
CDR3: CASSVGQGRDQPQHF

J: TRBJ2-3
V: TRBV6-9
CDR3: CATNPGATDTQYF

J: TRBJ2-1
V: TRBV20-1
CDR3: CSAPLAREQFF

J: NA
V: TRBV29-1
CDR3: CSVTGTYEQYF

J: TRBJ2-7
V: TRBV29-1
CDR3: CSVGGGRGHPDEQYF

J: TRBJ2-7
V: TRBV7-2
CDR3: CASSLGGTESTYEQYF

J: TRBJ1-1
V: TRBV10-3
CDR3: CAISAGTATLGNTEAFF

J: TRBJ1-2
V: TRBV2
CDR3: CASSRRTAAGYTF

J: TRBJ2-5
V: TRBV11-2
CDR3: CASSLSAGYETQYF

J: TRBJ1-1
V: TRBV19
CDR3: CASSIAGEIGNTEAFF

J: TRBJ1-2
V: TRBV27
CDR3: CASSPIRETYGYTF

J: TRBJ2-5
V: TRBV5-1
CDR3: CASSLVQGVETQYF

J: TRBJ2-1
V: TRBV4-1
CDR3: CASSQGTGLKQFF

J: NA
V: TRBV11-1
CDR3: CASSLEYSYEQYF

J: TRBJ2-1
V: TRBV30
CDR3: CAWARTRGGPNPYNEQFF

J: TRBJ2-2
V: TRBV7-8
CDR3: CASSRTGGENTGELFF

J: TRBJ1-1
V: TRBV5-6
CDR3: CASSLAGFEAFF

J: TRBJ2-5
V: TRBV6-5
CDR3: CASSYSRGKQETQYF

J: TRBJ2-7
V: TRBV6-1
CDR3: CASGLAASYEQYF

J: TRBJ2-7
V: TRBV27
CDR3: CATSRRPSYEQYF

J: TRBJ2-7
V: TRBV2
CDR3: CASSDRGVAYEQYF

J: TRBJ1-4
V: TRBV2
CDR3: CASSSYFGTGSDEKLFF

J: TRBJ2-7
V: TRBV4-2
CDR3: CASSQGDPWGTGGYEQYF

J: TRBJ1-6
V: TRBV7-9
CDR3: CASSLARTGKAYNSPLHF

J: TRBJ1-6
V: TRBV6-6
CDR3: CASSYYRSNSPLHF

J: TRBJ1-2
V: TRBV4-1
CDR3: CASSQDPGNSYGYTF

J: TRBJ1-2
V: TRBV27
CDR3: CASRRRQGGYGYTF

J: TRBJ1-1
V: TRBV9
CDR3: CASSAPKGLNTEAFF

J: TRBJ2-7
V: TRBV27
CDR3: CASSLGQLPPTEQYF

J: TRBJ2-7
V: TRBV6-1
CDR3: CASPSRDSYEQYF

J: TRBJ1-5
V: TRBV27
CDR3: CASSSTVVQPQHF

J: TRBJ2-3
V: TRBV6-5
CDR3: CASSYSLPGDTQYF

J: TRBJ2-3
V: TRBV25-1
CDR3: CASSELRLDDTQYF

J: TRBJ1-1
V: TRBV11-2
CDR3: CASSSNRVRGAEAFF

J: TRBJ2-2
V: TRBV5-1
CDR3: CASSLSGTGLDHTGELFF

J: TRBJ1-2
V: TRBV9
CDR3: CASTKAEGTTNYGYTF

J: TRBJ2-5
V: TRBV19
CDR3: CASSIEGSCPGLAGVLEEETQYF

J: TRBJ1-5
V: TRBV6-1
CDR3: CASSPRGRQQPQHF

J: TRBJ1-4
V: TRBV30
CDR3: CAWVRGEKLFF

J: TRBJ2-1
V: TRBV30
CDR3: CASYGGASYNEQFF

J: TRBJ1-2
V: TRBV19
CDR3: CASSHAGSTSNYGYTF

J: TRBJ2-1
V: TRBV2
CDR3: CASSAPGTGTLNEQFF

J: TRBJ1-2
V: TRBV5-1
CDR3: CASSPERGGNYGYTF

J: TRBJ2-5
V: TRBV7-9
CDR3: CASSSGATAGEREETQYF